This T cell receptor (beta chain) was recorded in a study of regulatory and conventional T cells in RAG deficiency. Study findings and constraints: Treg unique TCR beta sequences were approximately 95-fold fewer in Omenn syndrome and CID/AS patients than controls. Patient subsets had shorter CDR3s; Omenn Treg-Tconv overlap exceeded 80%.

The sorted conventional CD4+ T cells were CD25-low and CD127-high, with genomic DNA sequenced. This table comes from immunoSEQ multiplex PCR, and its TCRdb copy is limited to in-frame clones, with some not included. The table has under 45,000 clones, roughly three quarters seen once; the top ten hold roughly 3%. A remark on this clone: Its antigen is undetermined.

V lost 6 bases and J 2 bases, leaving 14 bases between the germline ends. Germline CDR1 reads KGHSH; CDR2 reads LQKENI. The CDR3 is 15 residues long. The sample was also linked to a second study, of regulatory T cells. As reported in that work: Primers: 52 TRBV forward and 13 TRBJ reverse. Patient repertoires had restricted TRB V-J pairs and skewed V and J usage, most in Tregs.

Sequencing was carried out using CD4+ effector T cells sorted from blood. The TCR was taken from a human donor in good health. V gene TRBV18 combines with J gene TRBJ1-3; maybe TRBD1 (5 bases). The CDR3 region has the DNA TGTGCCAGCTCCCACGGGACCGTACCTGGAAACACCATATATTTT. Protein: CASSHGTVPGNTIYF.